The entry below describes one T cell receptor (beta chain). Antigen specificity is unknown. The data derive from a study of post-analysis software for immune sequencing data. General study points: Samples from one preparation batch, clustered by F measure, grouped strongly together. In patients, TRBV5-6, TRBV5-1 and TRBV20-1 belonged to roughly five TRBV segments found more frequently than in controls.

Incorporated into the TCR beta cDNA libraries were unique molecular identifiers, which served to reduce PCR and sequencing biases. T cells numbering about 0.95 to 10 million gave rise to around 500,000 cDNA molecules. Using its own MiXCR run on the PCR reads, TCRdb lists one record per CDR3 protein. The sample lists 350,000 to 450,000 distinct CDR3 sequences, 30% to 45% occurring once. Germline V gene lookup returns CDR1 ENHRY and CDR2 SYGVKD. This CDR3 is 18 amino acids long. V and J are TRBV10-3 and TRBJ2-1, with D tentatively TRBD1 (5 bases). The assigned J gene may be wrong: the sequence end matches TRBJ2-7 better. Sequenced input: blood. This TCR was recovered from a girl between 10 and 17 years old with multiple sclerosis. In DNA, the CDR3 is TGTGCCATCAGTGAAGGGGTTGTGAGACAACGATCCTACAATGAGCAGTACTTC. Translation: CAISEGVVRQRSYNEQYF.